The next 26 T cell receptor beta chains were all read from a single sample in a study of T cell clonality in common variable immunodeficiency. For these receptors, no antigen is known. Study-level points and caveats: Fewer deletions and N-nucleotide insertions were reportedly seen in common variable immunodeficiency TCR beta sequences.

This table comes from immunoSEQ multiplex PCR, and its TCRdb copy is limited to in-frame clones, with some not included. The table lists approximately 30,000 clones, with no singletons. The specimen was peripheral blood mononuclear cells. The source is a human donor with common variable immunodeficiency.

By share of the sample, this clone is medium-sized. The DNA read from the CDR3 is TGTGCCTGGAACAGGGAGGCGGGGGAG. Translating gives CAWNREAGE. From start to end, the CDR3 is CAWNREAGELFF. The rearrangement uses TRBV30 and TRBJ2-2; D possibly uses TRBD1 or TRBD2 (6 bases each). The read halts 3 residues ahead of the CDR3 end, with the missing end drawn from the germline J gene. CDR3 length: 12 residues. V was pared by 4 bases and J by 8 bases, with 11 bases between. The germline V gene has CDR1 GTSNPN and CDR2 SVGIG (reference sequence).

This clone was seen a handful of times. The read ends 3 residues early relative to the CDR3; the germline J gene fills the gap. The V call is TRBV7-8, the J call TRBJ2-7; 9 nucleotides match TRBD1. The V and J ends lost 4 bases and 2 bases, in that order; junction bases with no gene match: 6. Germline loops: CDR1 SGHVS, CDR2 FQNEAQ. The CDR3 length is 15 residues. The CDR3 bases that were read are TGTGCCAGCAGCTACAGGACAGGGGTTCCCTACGAG. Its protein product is CASSYRTGVPYE. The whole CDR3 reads CASSYRTGVPYEQYF.

The CDR3 loop reads CASSERTNSYEQYF. The part of the CDR3 DNA that was read is TGTGCCAGCAGTGAGCGGACTAACTCCTACGAG. V gene TRBV2 combines with J gene TRBJ2-7, with TRBD2 as a possible D gene (6 bases). The read comes to an end 3 residues before the CDR3 does, leaving the germline J gene to fill in the end. V was trimmed by 3 bases and J by 0 bases, leaving 9 bases between them. Germline assignment: CDR1 SNHLY and CDR2 FYNNEI. This CDR3 comprises 14 residues.

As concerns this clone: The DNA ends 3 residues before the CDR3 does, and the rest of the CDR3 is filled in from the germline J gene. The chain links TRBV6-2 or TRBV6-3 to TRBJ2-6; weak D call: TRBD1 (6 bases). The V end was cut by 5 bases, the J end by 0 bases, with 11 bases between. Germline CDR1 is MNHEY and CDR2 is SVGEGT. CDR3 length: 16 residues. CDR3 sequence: CASSREGGSGANVLTF. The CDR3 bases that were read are TGTGCCAGCAGTCGGGAAGGGGGCTCTGGGGCCAACGTC.

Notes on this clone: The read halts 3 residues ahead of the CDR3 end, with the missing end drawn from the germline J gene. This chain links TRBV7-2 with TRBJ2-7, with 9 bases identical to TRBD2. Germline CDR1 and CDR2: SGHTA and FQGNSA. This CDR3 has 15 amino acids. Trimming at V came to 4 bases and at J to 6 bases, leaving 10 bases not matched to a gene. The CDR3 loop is CASSWGLAAGGEQYF. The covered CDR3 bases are TGTGCCAGCAGCTGGGGACTAGCCGCAGGAGGCGAG.

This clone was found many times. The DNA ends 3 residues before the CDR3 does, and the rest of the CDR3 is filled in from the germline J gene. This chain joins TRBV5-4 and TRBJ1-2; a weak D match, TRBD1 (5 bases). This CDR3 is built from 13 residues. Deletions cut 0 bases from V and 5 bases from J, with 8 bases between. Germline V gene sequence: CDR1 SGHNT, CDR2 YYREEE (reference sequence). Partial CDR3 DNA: TGTGCCAGCAGCTTGGGCAGGGAGTATGGC. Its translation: CASSLGREYG. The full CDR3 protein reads CASSLGREYGYTF.

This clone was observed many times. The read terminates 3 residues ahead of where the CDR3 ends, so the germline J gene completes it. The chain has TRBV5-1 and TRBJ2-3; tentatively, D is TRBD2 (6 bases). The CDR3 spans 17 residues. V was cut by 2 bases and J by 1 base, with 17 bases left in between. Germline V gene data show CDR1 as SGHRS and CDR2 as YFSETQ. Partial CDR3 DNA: TGCGCCAGCAGCTTCAAGAAACTCCGGAGGGGCACAGATACG. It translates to CASSFKKLRRGTDT. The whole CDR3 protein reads CASSFKKLRRGTDTQYF.

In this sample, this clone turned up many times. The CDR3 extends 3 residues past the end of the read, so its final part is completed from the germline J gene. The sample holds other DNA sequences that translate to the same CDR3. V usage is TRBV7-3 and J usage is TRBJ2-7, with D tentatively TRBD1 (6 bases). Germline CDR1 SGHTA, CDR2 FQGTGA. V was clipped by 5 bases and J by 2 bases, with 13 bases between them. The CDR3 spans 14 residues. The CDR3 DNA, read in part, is TGTGCCAGCAGCCCTACAGGGAGTCCCTACGAG. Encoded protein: CASSPTGSPYE. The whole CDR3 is CASSPTGSPYEQYF.

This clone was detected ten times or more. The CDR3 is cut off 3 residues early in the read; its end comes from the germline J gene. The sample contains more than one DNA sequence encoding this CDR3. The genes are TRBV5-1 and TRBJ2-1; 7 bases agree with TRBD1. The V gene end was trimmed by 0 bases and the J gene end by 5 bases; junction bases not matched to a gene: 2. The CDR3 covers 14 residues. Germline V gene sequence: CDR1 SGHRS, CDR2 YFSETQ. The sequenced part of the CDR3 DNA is TGCGCCAGCAGCTTGGGACAGGGAGACAATGAG. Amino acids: CASSLGQGDNE. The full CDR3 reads CASSLGQGDNEQFF.

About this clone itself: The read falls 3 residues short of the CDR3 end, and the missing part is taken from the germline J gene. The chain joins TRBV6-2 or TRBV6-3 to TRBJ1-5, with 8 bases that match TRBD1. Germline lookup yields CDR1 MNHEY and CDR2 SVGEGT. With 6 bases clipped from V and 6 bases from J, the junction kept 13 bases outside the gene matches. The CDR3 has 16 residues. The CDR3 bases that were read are TGTGCCAGCAGGACACCCACCAGGGGGCCGGGTCAGCCC. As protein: CASRTPTRGPGQP. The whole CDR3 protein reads CASRTPTRGPGQPQHF.

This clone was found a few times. CDR3 sequence: CASSYNWGRGEETQYF. The CDR3 DNA, read in part, is TGTGCCAGCAGTTACAATTGGGGCAGGGGGGAAGAGACC. The chain employs TRBV6-2 or TRBV6-3 and TRBJ2-5; D is perhaps TRBD1 (7 bases). The sequenced fragment ends 3 residues before the CDR3 boundary, so the rest is inferred from the germline J gene. CDR3 length: 16 residues. Germline loops: CDR1 MNHEY, CDR2 SVGEGT. Trimming cost V 2 bases and J 3 bases, with 16 bases left between them.

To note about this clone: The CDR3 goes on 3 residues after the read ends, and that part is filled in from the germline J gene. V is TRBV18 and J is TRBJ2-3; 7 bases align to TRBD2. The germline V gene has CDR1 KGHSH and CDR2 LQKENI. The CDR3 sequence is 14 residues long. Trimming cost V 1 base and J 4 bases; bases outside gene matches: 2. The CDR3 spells CASSPRRGADTQYF. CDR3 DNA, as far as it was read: TGTGCCAGCTCACCACGACGGGGGGCAGATACG. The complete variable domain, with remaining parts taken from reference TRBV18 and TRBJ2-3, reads NAGVMQNPRHLVRRRGQEARLRCSPMKGHSHVYWYRQLPEEGLKFMVYLQKENIIDESGMPKERFSAEFPKEGPSILRIQQVVRGDSAAYFCASSPRRGADTQYFGPGTRLTVL.

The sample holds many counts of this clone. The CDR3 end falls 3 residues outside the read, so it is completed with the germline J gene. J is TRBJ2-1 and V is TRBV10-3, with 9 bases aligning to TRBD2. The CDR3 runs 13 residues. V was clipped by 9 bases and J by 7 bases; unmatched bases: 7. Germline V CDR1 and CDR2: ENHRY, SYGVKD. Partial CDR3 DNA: TGTGCCATGTCGCGGGGGGGCCTGAATGAG. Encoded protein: CAMSRGGLNE. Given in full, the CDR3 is CAMSRGGLNEQFF.

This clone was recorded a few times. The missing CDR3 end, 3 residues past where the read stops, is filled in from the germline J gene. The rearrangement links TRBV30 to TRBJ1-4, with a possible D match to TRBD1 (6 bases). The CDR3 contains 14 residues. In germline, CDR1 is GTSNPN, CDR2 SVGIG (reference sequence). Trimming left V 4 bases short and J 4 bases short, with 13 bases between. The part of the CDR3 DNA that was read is TGTGCCTGGAAACTACAGGGCTTTAATGAAAAA. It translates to CAWKLQGFNEK. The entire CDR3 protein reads CAWKLQGFNEKLFF.

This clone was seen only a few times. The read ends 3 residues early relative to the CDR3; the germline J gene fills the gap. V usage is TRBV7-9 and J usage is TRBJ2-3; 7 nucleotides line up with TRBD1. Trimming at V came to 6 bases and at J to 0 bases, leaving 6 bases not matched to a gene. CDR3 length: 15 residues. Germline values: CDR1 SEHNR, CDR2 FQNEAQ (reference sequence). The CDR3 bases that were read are TGTGCCAGCAGGAGACAGGGTGCTAGCACAGATACG. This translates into CASRRQGASTDT. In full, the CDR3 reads CASRRQGASTDTQYF.

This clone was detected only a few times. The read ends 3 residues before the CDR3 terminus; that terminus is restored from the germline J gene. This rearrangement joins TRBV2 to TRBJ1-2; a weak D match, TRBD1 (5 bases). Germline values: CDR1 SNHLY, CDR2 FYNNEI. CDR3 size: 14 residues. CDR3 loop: CASSEGAGRYGYTF. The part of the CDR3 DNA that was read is TGTGCCAGCAGTGAAGGGGCAGGGAGGTACGGC.

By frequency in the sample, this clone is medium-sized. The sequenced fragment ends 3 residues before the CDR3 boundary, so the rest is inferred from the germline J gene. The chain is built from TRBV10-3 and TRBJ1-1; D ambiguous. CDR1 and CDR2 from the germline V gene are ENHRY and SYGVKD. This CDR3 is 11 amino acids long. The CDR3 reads CAISDRNKAFF. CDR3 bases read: TGTGCCATCAGTGACAGGAACAAG.

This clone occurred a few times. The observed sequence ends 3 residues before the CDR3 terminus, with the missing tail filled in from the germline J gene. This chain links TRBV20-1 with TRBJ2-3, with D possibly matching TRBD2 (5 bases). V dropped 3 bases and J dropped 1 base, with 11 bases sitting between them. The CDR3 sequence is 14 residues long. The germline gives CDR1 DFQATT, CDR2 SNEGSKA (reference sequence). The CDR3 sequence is CSASGAERTDTQYF. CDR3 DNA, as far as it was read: TGCAGTGCTAGTGGAGCGGAGCGCACAGATACG.

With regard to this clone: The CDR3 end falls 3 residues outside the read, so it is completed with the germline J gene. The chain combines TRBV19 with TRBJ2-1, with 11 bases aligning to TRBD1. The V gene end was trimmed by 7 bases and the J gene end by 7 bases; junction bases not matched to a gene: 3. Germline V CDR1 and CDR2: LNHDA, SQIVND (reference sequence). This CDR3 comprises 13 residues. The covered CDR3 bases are TGTGCCAGTACAGGACAGGGGGCTAATGAG. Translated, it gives CASTGQGANE. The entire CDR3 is CASTGQGANEQFF.

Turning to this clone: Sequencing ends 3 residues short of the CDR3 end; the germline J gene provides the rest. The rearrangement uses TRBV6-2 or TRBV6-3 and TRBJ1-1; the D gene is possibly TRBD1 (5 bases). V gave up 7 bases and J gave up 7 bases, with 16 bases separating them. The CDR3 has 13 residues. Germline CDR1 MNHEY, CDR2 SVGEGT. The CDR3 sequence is CASTKGRMSEAFF. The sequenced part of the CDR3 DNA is TGTGCCAGCACCAAGGGGCGTATGAGTGAA.

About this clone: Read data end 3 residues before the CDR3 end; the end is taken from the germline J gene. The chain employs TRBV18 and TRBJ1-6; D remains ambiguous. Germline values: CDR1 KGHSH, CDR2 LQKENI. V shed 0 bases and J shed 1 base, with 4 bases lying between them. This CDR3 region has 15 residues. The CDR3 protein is CASSPPGSYNSPLHF. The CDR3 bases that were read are TGTGCCAGCTCACCACCAGGGTCCTATAATTCACCC.

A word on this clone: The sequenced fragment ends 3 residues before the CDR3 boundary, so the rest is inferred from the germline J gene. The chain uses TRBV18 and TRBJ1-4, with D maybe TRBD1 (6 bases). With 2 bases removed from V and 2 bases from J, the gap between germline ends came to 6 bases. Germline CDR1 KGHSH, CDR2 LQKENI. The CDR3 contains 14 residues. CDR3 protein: CASSPTGTNEKLFF. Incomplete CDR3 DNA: TGTGCCAGCTCACCAACAGGGACTAATGAAAAA.

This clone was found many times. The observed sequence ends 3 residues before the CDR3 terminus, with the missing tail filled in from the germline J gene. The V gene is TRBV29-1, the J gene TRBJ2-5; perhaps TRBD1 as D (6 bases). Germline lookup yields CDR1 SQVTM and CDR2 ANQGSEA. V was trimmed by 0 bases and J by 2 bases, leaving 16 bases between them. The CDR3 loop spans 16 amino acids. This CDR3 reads CSVEDLYGQLQETQYF. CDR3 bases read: TGCAGCGTTGAAGATCTTTACGGACAGTTACAAGAGACC.

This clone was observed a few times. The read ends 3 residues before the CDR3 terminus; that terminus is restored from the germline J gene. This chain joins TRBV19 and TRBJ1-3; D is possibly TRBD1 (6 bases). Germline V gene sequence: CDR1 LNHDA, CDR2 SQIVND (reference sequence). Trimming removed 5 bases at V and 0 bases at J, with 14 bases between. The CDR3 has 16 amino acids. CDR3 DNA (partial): TGTGCCAGTAGTCCAGGGCGGACAGCCTCTGGAAACACC. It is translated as CASSPGRTASGNT. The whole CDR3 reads CASSPGRTASGNTIYF. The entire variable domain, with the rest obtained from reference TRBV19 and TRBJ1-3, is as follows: DGGITQSPKYLFRKEGQNVTLSCEQNLNHDAMYWYRQDPGQGLRLIYYSQIVNDFQKGDIAEGYSVSREKKESFPLTVTSAQKNPTAFYLCASSPGRTASGNTIYFGEGSWLTVV.

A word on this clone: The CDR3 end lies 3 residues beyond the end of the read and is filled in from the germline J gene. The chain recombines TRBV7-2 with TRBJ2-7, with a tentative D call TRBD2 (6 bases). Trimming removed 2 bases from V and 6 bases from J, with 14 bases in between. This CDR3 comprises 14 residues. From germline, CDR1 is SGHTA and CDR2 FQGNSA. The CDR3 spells CASSLWGLGGEQYF. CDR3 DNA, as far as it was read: TGTGCCAGCAGCTTATGGGGACTCGGTGGCGAG.

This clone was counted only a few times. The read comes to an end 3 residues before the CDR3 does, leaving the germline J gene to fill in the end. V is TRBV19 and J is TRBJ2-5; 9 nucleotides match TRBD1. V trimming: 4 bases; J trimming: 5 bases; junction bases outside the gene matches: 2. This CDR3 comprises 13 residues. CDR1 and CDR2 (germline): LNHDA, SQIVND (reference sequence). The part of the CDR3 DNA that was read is TGTGCCAGTAGTACGACAGGGGGGGAGACC. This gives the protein CASSTTGGET. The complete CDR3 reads CASSTTGGETQYF.